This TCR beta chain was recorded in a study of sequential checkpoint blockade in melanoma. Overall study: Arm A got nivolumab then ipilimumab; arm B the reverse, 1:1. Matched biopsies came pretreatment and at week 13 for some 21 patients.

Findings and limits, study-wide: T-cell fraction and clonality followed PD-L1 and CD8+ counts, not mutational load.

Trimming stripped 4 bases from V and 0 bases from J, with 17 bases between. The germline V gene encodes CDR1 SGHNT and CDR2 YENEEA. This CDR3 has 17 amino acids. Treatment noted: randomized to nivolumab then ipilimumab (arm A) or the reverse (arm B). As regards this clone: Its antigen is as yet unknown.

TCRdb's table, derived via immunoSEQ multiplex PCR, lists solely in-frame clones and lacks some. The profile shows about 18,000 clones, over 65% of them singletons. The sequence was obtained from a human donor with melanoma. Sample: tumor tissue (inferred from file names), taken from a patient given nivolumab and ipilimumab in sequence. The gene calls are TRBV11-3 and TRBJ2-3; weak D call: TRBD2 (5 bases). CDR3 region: CASSSQILATSTDTQYF. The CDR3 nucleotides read TGTGCCAGCAGCTCCCAGATTCTAGCAACTAGCACAGATACGCAGTATTTT. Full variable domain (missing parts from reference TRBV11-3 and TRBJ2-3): EAGVVQSPRYKIIEKKQPVAFWCNPISGHNTLYWYLQNLGQGPELLIRYENEEAVDDSQLPKDRFSAERLKGVDSTLKIQPAELGDSAVYLCASSSQILATSTDTQYFGPGTRLTVL.